These T cell receptor beta chains were read from a single sample in a study of cytomegalovirus exposure and HLA in healthy donors. Measured with immunoSEQ multiplex PCR; TCRdb has only the in-frame clones, and not every one. The sample carries tens of thousands of clones, around nine tenths recorded once. The material sequenced was PBMCs. The receptors originated from a woman younger than 30 in good health and CMV-seropositive. Both conserved end residues are part of each CDR3. Fields, in order: V gene, D gene, clone size, J gene, CDR3 protein, CDR3 DNA. A D gene is named only where the DNA matches it firmly. Rows may omit the clone size; those that give it use once, few, many or a size class.

TRBV5-6	TRBD1	few	TRBJ2-3	CASSLPRQGSGTDTQYF	TGTGCCAGCAGCTTGCCCCGACAGGGCTCTGGAACAGATACGCAGTATTTT
TRBV30	TRBD1	NA	TRBJ2-1	CAWSAGGQGSLGQFF	TGTGCCTGGAGTGCCGGAGGACAGGGTAGTTTAGGGCAGTTCTTC
TRBV6-9	NA	NA	TRBJ2-1	CASSDQVSSYNEQFF	TGTGCCAGTTCCGACCAGGTAAGCTCCTACAATGAGCAGTTCTTC
TRBV19	NA	few	TRBJ1-1	CASSRARQSPEAFF	TGTGCCAGTAGTAGGGCCCGACAGTCGCCTGAAGCTTTCTTT
TRBV28	NA	NA	TRBJ2-5	CASSRIHQGPWETQYF	TGTGCCAGCAGCCGCATACATCAGGGGCCGTGGGAGACCCAGTACTTC
TRBV4-1	NA	NA	TRBJ1-4	CASSRATGLNEKLFF	TGCGCCAGCAGCCGAGCTACAGGGCTTAATGAAAAACTGTTTTTT
TRBV6-6	TRBD2	NA	TRBJ2-5	CASSSWGGVETQYF	TGTGCCAGCAGTTCCTGGGGGGGTGTGGAGACCCAGTACTTC
TRBV10-3	TRBD1	NA	TRBJ2-7	CAINQGQGIYEQYF	TGTGCCATCAACCAGGGACAGGGTATTTACGAGCAGTACTTC
TRBV21-1	NA	NA	TRBJ2-7	CASSKVQAGLSYEQYF	TGTGCCAGCAGCAAAGTTCAAGCGGGGCTATCCTACGAGCAGTACTTC
TRBV9	TRBD1	NA	TRBJ1-6	CASSVEGAESPLHF	TGTGCCAGCAGCGTAGAGGGGGCTGAGTCACCCCTCCACTTT
TRBV10-3	NA	NA	TRBJ1-2	CAISRTENYGYTF	TGTGCCATCAGTCGGACAGAAAATTATGGCTACACCTTC
TRBV6-6	NA	NA	TRBJ1-1	CASSLKTGEAFF	TGTGCCAGCAGTCTAAAAACGGGGGAAGCTTTCTTT
TRBV2	NA	NA	TRBJ2-5	CASSAVGGQETQYF	TGTGCCAGCAGTGCGGTCGGAGGACAAGAGACCCAGTACTTC
TRBV4-3	TRBD1	NA	TRBJ2-7	CASSQDQTGYEQYF	TGCGCCAGCAGCCAAGATCAGACAGGGTACGAGCAGTACTTC
TRBV5-8	TRBD2	NA	TRBJ2-1	CASSRAGRGYNEQFF	TGTGCCAGCAGCCGGGCGGGGCGGGGGTACAATGAGCAGTTCTTC
TRBV6-4	TRBD1	NA	TRBJ2-3	CASSDGDRDTDTQYF	TGTGCCAGCAGTGACGGGGACAGGGACACAGATACGCAGTATTTT
TRBV6-6	TRBD2	NA	TRBJ2-1	CASGTSGGGYNEQFF	TGTGCCAGCGGGACTAGCGGGGGGGGCTACAATGAGCAGTTCTTC
TRBV30	NA	NA	TRBJ1-2	CAWSSTGSNYGYTF	TGTGCCTGGAGTTCCACAGGTTCTAACTATGGCTACACCTTC
TRBV7-2	TRBD2	NA	TRBJ2-3	CASTRGGRGAPQYF	TGTGCCAGCACCCGGGGGGGGCGGGGGGCCCCGCAGTATTTT
TRBV5-6	NA	few	TRBJ2-3	CASSQPGGNADTQYF	TGTGCCAGCAGTCAGCCTGGCGGGAACGCAGATACGCAGTATTTT
TRBV19	NA	NA	TRBJ2-2	CASSIGGTPNTGELFF	TGTGCCAGTAGTATAGGAGGGACACCGAACACCGGGGAGCTGTTTTTT
TRBV4-2	NA	NA	TRBJ2-3	CASSQRQASTDTQYF	TGTGCCAGCAGCCAAAGACAGGCGAGCACAGATACGCAGTATTTT
TRBV6-5	NA	NA	TRBJ2-7	CASSRGTYEQYF	TGTGCCAGCAGTCGCGGTACCTACGAGCAGTACTTC
TRBV6-5	NA	NA	TRBJ2-3	CASSYRNRKTDTQYF	TGTGCCAGCAGTTACCGAAACAGGAAAACAGATACGCAGTATTTT
TRBV6-5	TRBD1	NA	TRBJ2-7	CASSYASGTGAYEQYF	TGTGCCAGCAGTTACGCTTCCGGGACAGGGGCCTACGAGCAGTACTTC
TRBV28	TRBD1	NA	TRBJ1-2	CASSSWTGDRYGYTF	TGTGCCAGCAGTTCTTGGACAGGGGATAGGTATGGCTACACCTTC
TRBV5-1	TRBD1	NA	TRBJ1-1	CASSETPGQGANTEAFF	TGCGCCAGCAGCGAAACACCGGGACAGGGGGCGAACACTGAAGCTTTCTTT
TRBV6-5	NA	NA	TRBJ2-7	CASSYSDTYEQYF	TGTGCCAGCAGTTACTCGGACACCTACGAGCAGTACTTC
TRBV2	NA	NA	TRBJ1-1	CASAEGGGRSNTEAFF	TGTGCCAGCGCCGAAGGGGGGGGTAGATCCAACACTGAAGCTTTCTTT
TRBV4-2	TRBD2	NA	TRBJ2-1	CASSPTPGLDSTNEQFF	TGTGCCAGCAGCCCAACTCCGGGACTAGACTCAACCAATGAGCAGTTCTTC
TRBV4-1	NA	NA	TRBJ2-7	CASSQDSVSYEQYF	TGCGCCAGCAGCCAAGATTCAGTTTCCTACGAGCAGTACTTC
TRBV4-3	NA	NA	TRBJ1-6	CASSQDPGRLSNSPLHF	TGCGCCAGCAGCCAAGACCCAGGGAGGCTATCTAATTCACCCCTCCACTTT
TRBV7-9	NA	once	TRBJ2-6	CASSSDARVPSGANVLTF	TGTGCCAGCAGCAGTGATGCCAGGGTCCCCTCTGGGGCCAACGTCCTGACTTTC
TRBV18	NA	NA	TRBJ1-1	CASSSSRGSEYTEAFF	TGTGCCAGCTCATCCAGTCGAGGGTCGGAGTACACTGAAGCTTTCTTT